The clone carrying this TCR beta chain was counted at least ten times. As yet, its antigen is unknown. It was with 60 Vbeta and 13 Jbeta primers that the PCR ran. Clones were read by immunoSEQ multiplex PCR, and TCRdb kept only the in-frame ones, dropping some. Among 90,000 to 150,000 clones, about 73% were seen once, and the ten largest hold less than 4.5%. Each donor's status was that of a healthy bone marrow donor. The data originate from a study of cytomegalovirus exposure and HLA in healthy donors. The study's findings and limits: An analysis done earlier found most TCR beta V segments productive about 87% or about 30% of the time. A missense variant in DCLRE1C was later tied to TCR beta V- and J-gene trimming.

CDR1 and CDR2 (germline): MNHEY, SMNVEV (reference sequence). The V segment lost 3 bases and the J segment 1 base; nucleotides outside the gene matches: 6. The CDR3 runs to 16 residues. This clonotype was sampled from a woman in her thirties or forties in good health and CMV-seronegative. The source material was PBMCs. This rearrangement joins TRBV27 to TRBJ2-7; 10 bases map to TRBD1. The CDR3 protein is CASSLGDRGLSYEQYF. In DNA form, the CDR3 reads TGTGCCAGCAGTTTGGGGGACAGGGGCCTATCCTACGAGCAGTACTTC.